This T cell receptor beta chain was sequenced in a study of CD8+ T cells in alopecia areata. Study-level information: It was oral tofacitinib, at 5 to 10 mg twice daily, that treated patients received.

Treatment given: oral pan-JAK inhibitor, 5-10 mg twice daily. Individuals with alopecia areata gave both lesional scalp punch biopsies and peripheral blood for collection. cDNA reverse transcribed from extracted RNA served as the sequencing template. Using immunoSEQ multiplex PCR, the repertoire was profiled, and TCRdb retains in-frame clones only, with some absent. The sample holds about 220,000 clones, less than 75% seen once. General study findings and limits: Elevated clonality characterized lesional scalp relative to normal scalp, particularly in alopecia totalis/universalis.

A word on this clone: Its antigen is not known.

The CDR3 extends over 12 amino acids. Trimming pared 7 bases from V and 7 bases from J, leaving 13 bases between. Per germline, CDR1 MNHNS and CDR2 SASEGT. This clonotype originated in a human donor with alopecia areata. The chain links TRBV6-1 to TRBJ1-2; no clear D gene. The sample here was CD4+ T cells sorted from blood, taken at week 4, from a patient treated with tofacitinib. The CDR3 nucleotides read TGTGCCAGCACCGAAGATCCAGCTGGCTACACCTTC. Protein product: CASTEDPAGYTF.